These T cell receptor beta chains were read from a single sample in a study of blood T cell repertoires in COVID-19. The data were produced by immunoSEQ multiplex PCR, yet TCRdb's version contains in-frame clones alone and is incomplete. The sample yields 65,000 or so clones, 90% seen once. Sequenced sample: peripheral blood. The receptor source for this set is a man aged 60-69 years with acute or convalescent COVID-19. Each CDR3 is given with its conserved first and last residue. The D gene is left open where the match is weak.

v_call: TRBV6-5; j_call: TRBJ2-1; d_call: TRBD2; cdr3_nt: TGTGCCAGCAGACTAGCGGCGTCGACCAATGAGCAGTTCTTC; cdr3_aa: CASRLAASTNEQFF
v_call: TRBV5-1; j_call: TRBJ1-1; d_call: TRBD1; cdr3_nt: TGCGCCAGCAGCTTGGAACAGGGGCCTGTGAACACTGAAGCTTTCTTT; cdr3_aa: CASSLEQGPVNTEAFF
v_call: TRBV6-2/TRBV6-3; j_call: TRBJ1-6; d_call: -; cdr3_nt: TGTGCCAGCAGTTATGGGGCAAATAATTCACCCCTCCACTTT; cdr3_aa: CASSYGANNSPLHF
v_call: TRBV5-1; j_call: TRBJ1-3; d_call: -; cdr3_nt: TGCGCCAGCAGCTTGGGGCAGCCGGCGGGTGGAAACACCATATATTTT; cdr3_aa: CASSLGQPAGGNTIYF
v_call: TRBV18; j_call: TRBJ1-6; d_call: -; cdr3_nt: TGTGCCAGCTCACCCGATCCGGGACAAAGGAGTTCCTATAATTCACCCCTCCACTTT; cdr3_aa: CASSPDPGQRSSYNSPLHF
v_call: TRBV27; j_call: TRBJ1-3; d_call: TRBD1; cdr3_nt: TGTGCCAGCAGTTTAAAGGGGGGACAGGGGGCCTCTGGAAACACCATATATTTT; cdr3_aa: CASSLKGGQGASGNTIYF
v_call: TRBV20-1; j_call: TRBJ1-6; d_call: -; cdr3_nt: TGCAGTGCTCGTGGACACCATAATTCACCCCTCCACTTT; cdr3_aa: CSARGHHNSPLHF
v_call: TRBV25-1; j_call: TRBJ1-6; d_call: TRBD1; cdr3_nt: TGTGCCACCCAGCCTACTACAGGGGGCTATTCACCCCTCCACTTT; cdr3_aa: CATQPTTGGYSPLHF
v_call: TRBV6-5; j_call: TRBJ1-4; d_call: -; cdr3_nt: TGTGCCAGCAGGGAGGGGGGGCGTAATGAAAAACTGTTTTTT; cdr3_aa: CASREGGRNEKLFF
v_call: TRBV5-1; j_call: TRBJ1-2; d_call: TRBD1; cdr3_nt: TGCGCCAGTGGGACAGGGACTAACTATGGCTACACCTTC; cdr3_aa: CASGTGTNYGYTF